This T cell receptor beta chain was profiled in a study of blood T cell repertoires in COVID-19. Study-level information: The study drew acute and convalescent COVID-19 samples from the United States, Italy and Spain. The analysed material was cDNA or gDNA that came from T cells, B-cell-depleted T cells, or PBMCs.

V was clipped by 7 bases and J by 2 bases; unmatched bases: 12. The CDR3 totals 16 residues. Germline V gene sequence: CDR1 SGHTA, CDR2 FQGNSA. Original methodology: Counts of nucleated cells, estimated from reference gene primer amplification, were obtained. Profiled with immunoSEQ multiplex PCR; TCRdb holds only in-frame clones, not every one. The V and J calls and the clone size are those of that table, but D and trimming were determined from the DNA. The sample consists of around 170,000 clones, nearly 90% of them appearing once. Source material: peripheral blood. This receptor was identified in a man between 18 and 35 years old who had recovered from COVID-19. The V and J genes are TRBV7-2 and TRBJ2-3, with 7 bases aligning to TRBD1. CDR3 loop: CASTETLDRTTDTQYF. DNA for the CDR3: TGTGCCAGCACCGAAACACTGGACAGGACCACAGATACGCAGTATTTT. Drawing the rest from reference TRBV7-2 and TRBJ2-3, the complete variable domain is GAGVSQSPSNKVTEKGKDVELRCDPISGHTALYWYRQSLGQGLEFLIYFQGNSAPDKSGLPSDRFSAERTGGSVSTLTIQRTQQEDSAVYLCASTETLDRTTDTQYFGPGTRLTVL.